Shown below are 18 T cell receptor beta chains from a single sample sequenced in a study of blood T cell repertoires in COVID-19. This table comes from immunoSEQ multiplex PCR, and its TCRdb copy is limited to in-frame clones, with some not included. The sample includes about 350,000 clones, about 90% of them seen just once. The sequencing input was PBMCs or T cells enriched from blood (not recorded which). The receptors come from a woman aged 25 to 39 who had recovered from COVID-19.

CDR3: CATRRGRGNEKLFF. DNA for the CDR3: TGTGCCACCCGCCGGGGGAGGGGTAATGAAAAACTGTTTTTT. The chain recombines TRBV28 with TRBJ1-4; possibly TRBD1 for D (5 bases). Trimming stripped 10 bases from V and 4 bases from J, with 16 bases between. The CDR3 contains 14 residues. The germline gives CDR1 MDHEN, CDR2 SYDVKM. The variable domain in full, with the rest retrieved from reference TRBV28 and TRBJ1-4, is DVKVTQSSRYLVKRTGEKVFLECVQDMDHENMFWYRQDPGLGLRLIYFSYDVKMKEKGDIPEGYSVSREKKERFSLILESASTNQTSMYLCATRRGRGNEKLFFGSGTQLSVL.

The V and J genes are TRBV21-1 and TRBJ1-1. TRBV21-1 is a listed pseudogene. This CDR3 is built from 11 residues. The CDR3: CASLENTEAFF. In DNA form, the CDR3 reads TGTGCCAGTTTAGAGAACACTGAAGCTTTCTTT.

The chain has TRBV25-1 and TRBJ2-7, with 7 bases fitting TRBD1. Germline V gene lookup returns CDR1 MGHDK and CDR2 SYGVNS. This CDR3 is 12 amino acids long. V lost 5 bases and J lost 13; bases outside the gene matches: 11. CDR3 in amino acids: CASSPRQGVFYF. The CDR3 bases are TGTGCCAGCAGTCCGAGGCAGGGGGTTTTTTACTTC.

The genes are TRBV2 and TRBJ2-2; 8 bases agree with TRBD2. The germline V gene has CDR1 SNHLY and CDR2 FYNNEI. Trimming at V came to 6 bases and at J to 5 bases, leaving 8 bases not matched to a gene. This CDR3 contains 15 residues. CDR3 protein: CASSPRAGGTGELFF. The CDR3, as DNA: TGTGCCAGCAGCCCCAGGGCGGGGGGAACCGGGGAGCTGTTTTTT.

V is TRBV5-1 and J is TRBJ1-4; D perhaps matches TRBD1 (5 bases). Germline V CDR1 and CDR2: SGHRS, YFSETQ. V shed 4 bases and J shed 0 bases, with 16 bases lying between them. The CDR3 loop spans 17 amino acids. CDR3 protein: CASSPKPRDSTNEKLFF. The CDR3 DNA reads TGCGCCAGCAGCCCGAAGCCTCGGGACTCAACTAATGAAAAACTGTTTTTT.

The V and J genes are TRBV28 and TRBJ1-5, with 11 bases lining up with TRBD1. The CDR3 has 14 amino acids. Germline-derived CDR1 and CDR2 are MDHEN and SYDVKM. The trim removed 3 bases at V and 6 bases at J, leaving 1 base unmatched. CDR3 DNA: TGTGCCAGCAGTTTGGGGACAGGGGGTCAGCCCCAGCATTTT. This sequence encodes CASSLGTGGQPQHF. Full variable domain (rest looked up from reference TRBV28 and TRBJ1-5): DVKVTQSSRYLVKRTGEKVFLECVQDMDHENMFWYRQDPGLGLRLIYFSYDVKMKEKGDIPEGYSVSREKKERFSLILESASTNQTSMYLCASSLGTGGQPQHFGDGTRLSIL.

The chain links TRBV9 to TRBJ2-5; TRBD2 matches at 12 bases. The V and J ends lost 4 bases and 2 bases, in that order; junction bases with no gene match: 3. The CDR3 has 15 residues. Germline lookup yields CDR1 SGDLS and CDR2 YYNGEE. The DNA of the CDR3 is TGTGCCAGCAGCACTAGCGGGGGGACTCAAGAGACCCAGTACTTC. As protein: CASSTSGGTQETQYF.

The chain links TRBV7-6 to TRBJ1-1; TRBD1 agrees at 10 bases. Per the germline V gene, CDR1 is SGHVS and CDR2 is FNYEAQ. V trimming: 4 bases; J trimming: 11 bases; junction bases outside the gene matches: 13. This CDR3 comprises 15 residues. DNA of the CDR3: TGTGCCAGCAGCTCCATGACAGGGGGCGCGAGTAACGCTTTCTTT. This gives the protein CASSSMTGGASNAFF.

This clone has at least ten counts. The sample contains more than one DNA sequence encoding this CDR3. In DNA form, the CDR3 reads TGTGCCAGCTCACCGGACAGTCAGAACACTGAAGCTTTCTTT. As protein: CASSPDSQNTEAFF. This sequence joins TRBV18 and TRBJ1-1; TRBD1 is a possible D gene (6 bases). Trimming shortened V by 3 bases and J by 1 base, and 9 bases separated the two germline ends. Germline assignment: CDR1 KGHSH and CDR2 LQKENI. The CDR3 covers 14 residues.

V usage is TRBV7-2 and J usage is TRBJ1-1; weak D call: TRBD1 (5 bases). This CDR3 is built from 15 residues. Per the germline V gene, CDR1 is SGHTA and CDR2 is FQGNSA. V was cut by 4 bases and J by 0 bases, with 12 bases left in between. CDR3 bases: TGTGCCAGCAGCTCTACCGACAGCATGAACACTGAAGCTTTCTTT. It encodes CASSSTDSMNTEAFF.

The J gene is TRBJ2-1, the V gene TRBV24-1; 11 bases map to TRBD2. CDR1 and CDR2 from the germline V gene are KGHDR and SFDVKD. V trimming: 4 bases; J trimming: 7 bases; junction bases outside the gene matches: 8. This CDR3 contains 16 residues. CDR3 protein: CATSDRSGGALNEQFF. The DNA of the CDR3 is TGTGCCACCAGTGACCGTAGCGGGGGGGCGCTTAATGAGCAGTTCTTC.

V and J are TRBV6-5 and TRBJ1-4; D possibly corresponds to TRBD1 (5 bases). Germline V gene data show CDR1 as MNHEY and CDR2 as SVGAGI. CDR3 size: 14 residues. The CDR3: CPPASTGHNEKLFF. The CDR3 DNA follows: TGTCCTCCAGCGAGTACAGGACATAATGAAAAACTGTTTTTT.

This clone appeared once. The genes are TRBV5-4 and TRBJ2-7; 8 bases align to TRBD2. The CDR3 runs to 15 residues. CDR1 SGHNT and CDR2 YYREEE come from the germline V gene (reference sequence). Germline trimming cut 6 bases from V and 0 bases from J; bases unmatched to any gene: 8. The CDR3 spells CASTISSGDSYEQYF. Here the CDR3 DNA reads TGTGCCAGCACCATTAGTAGCGGGGACTCCTACGAGCAGTACTTC.

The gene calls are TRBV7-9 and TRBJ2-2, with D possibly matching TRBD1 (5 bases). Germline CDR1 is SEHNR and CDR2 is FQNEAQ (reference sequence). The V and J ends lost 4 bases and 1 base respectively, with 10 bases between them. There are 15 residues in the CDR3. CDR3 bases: TGTGCCAGCAGCTGGGGTACAGGGAACACCGGGGAGCTGTTTTTT. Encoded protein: CASSWGTGNTGELFF.

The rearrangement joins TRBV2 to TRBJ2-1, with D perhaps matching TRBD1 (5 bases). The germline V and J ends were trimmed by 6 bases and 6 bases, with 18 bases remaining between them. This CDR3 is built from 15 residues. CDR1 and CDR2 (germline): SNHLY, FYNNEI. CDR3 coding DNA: TGTGCCAGCAGCCCGAGGTCAGGGTTGGGCAATGAGCAGTTCTTC. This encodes CASSPRSGLGNEQFF.

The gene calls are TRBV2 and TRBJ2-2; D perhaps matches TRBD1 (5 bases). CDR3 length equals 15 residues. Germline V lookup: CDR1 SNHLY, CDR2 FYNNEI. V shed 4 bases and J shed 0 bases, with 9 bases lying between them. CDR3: CASSVSRANTGELFF. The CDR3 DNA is TGTGCCAGCAGTGTGAGCAGGGCGAACACCGGGGAGCTGTTTTTT.

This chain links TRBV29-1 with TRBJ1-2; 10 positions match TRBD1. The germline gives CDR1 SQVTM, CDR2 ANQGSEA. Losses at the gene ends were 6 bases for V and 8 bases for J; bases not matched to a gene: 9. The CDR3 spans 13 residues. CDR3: CSVGEGQGWGYTF. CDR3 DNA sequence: TGCAGCGTCGGAGAGGGACAGGGGTGGGGCTACACCTTC.

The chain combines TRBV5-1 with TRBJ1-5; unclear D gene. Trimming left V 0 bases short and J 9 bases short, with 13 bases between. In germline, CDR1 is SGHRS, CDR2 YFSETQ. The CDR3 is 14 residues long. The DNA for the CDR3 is TGCGCCAGCAGCTTGGGGTCCGGGGATGGGCCCCAGCATTTT. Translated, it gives CASSLGSGDGPQHF.